These 6 T cell receptor beta chains came from one sample sequenced in a study of cytotoxic CD8 clonotypes in ibrutinib-treated CLL. The protocol was immunoSEQ multiplex PCR, while the TCRdb copy is restricted to in-frame clones and leaves out a portion. The sample includes 40,000 to 50,000 clones, 50% to 65% of them seen just once. Sequencing used PBMCs, obtained after 24 months of ibrutinib treatment. Receptors were obtained from a human donor with chronic lymphocytic leukemia.

A few counts support this clone. This sequence joins TRBV5-1 and TRBJ2-5, with D unresolved. CDR1 SGHRS and CDR2 YFSETQ come from the germline V gene. The V and J ends lost 0 bases and 2 bases respectively, with 8 bases between them. The CDR3 sequence is 14 residues long. This chain's CDR3 is CASSLEGQQETQYF. The DNA of the CDR3 is TGCGCCAGCAGCTTGGAAGGGCAGCAAGAGACCCAGTACTTC. The full variable domain, its missing parts supplied by reference TRBV5-1 and TRBJ2-5, is KAGVTQTPRYLIKTRGQQVTLSCSPISGHRSVSWYQQTPGQGLQFLFEYFSETQRNKGNFPGRFSGRQFSNSRSEMNVSTLELGDSALYLCASSLEGQQETQYFGPGTRLLVL.

This clone showed up just a few times. The rearrangement links TRBV6-5 to TRBJ2-5; 11 bases fit TRBD2. CDR1 MNHEY and CDR2 SVGAGI come from the germline V gene. J gave up 4 bases and V 6 bases, and 4 bases lay outside the gene matches. The CDR3 has 14 residues. CDR3: CASSSGTSGETQYF. The CDR3 DNA sequence: TGTGCCAGCAGCTCCGGGACTAGCGGAGAGACCCAGTACTTC.

CDR3 residues: CATQTGSGGELFF. For the CDR3, the DNA is TGTGCCACCCAGACGGGTTCAGGCGGGGAGCTGTTTTTT. This sequence joins TRBV5-6 and TRBJ2-2; D uncertain. This CDR3 comprises 13 residues. Germline V gives CDR1 SGHDT, CDR2 YYEEEE. Between the trimmed V and J ends, which lost 9 bases and 7 bases, there was a span of 16 bases.

DNA of the CDR3: TGTGCCAGCAGCTTAGTGGGGGGGCACGTTGAAAAACTGTTTTTT. This sequence encodes CASSLVGGHVEKLFF. V usage is TRBV7-9 and J usage is TRBJ1-4; possible D gene TRBD1, 6 bases. The V end lost 1 base, the J end lost 7 bases, and 13 bases lay between the germline ends. Germline assignment: CDR1 SEHNR and CDR2 FQNEAQ (reference sequence). The CDR3 consists of 15 residues.

This sequence joins TRBV6-1 and TRBJ2-7; 11 nucleotides align to TRBD1. Germline assignment: CDR1 MNHNS and CDR2 SASEGT. The CDR3 contains 13 residues. The junction had 6 bases not matched to a gene; V was cut back by 11 bases and J by 3 bases. The CDR3 DNA is TGTGCCGAATCCGGGACAGGGGGCTACGAGCAGTACTTC. Amino acid sequence: CAESGTGGYEQYF.

This chain joins TRBV15 and TRBJ1-4; no clear D gene. V shed 2 bases and J shed 6 bases, with 4 bases lying between them. The CDR3 runs to 12 residues. Germline V gives CDR1 LNHNV, CDR2 YYDKDF (reference sequence). This CDR3 is CATSRRDEKLFF. CDR3 DNA sequence: TGTGCCACCAGCAGACGAGATGAAAAACTGTTTTTT.